A single sample is the source of the 4 T cell receptor beta chains below, sequenced in a study of cytomegalovirus exposure and HLA in healthy donors (dated by TCRdb to the late 2010s). The method was the immunoSEQ multiplex PCR assay. For the multiplex PCR, a mixture combining 60 forward primers for TCR Vbeta segments and 13 reverse primers for TCR Jbeta segments was used. This immuneACCESS table, as held by TCRdb, lists in-frame sequences with V and J called but not all clones. Of the missing ones, under half trace to an unresolved V gene in checked studies; the others have no known cause. This sample holds 90,000 to 130,000 clones; approximately 83% were observed only once. In total, the top ten clones hold 1.5% to 2% of the sample. The sample was PBMCs. The receptors come from a man aged 40-49 years in good health and CMV-seronegative.

The chain carries TRBV29-1 and TRBJ1-1, with D perhaps matching TRBD1 (5 bases). Deletions cut 2 bases from V and 4 bases from J, with 11 bases between. CDR3 length: 13 residues. The germline V gene has CDR1 SQVTM and CDR2 ANQGSEA. In DNA, the CDR3 is TGCAGCGTTGAACCCCAGGGTAGCACTGAAGCTTTCTTT. It is translated as CSVEPQGSTEAFF.

The chain carries TRBV28 and TRBJ2-5; D may be TRBD2 (6 bases). The CDR3 contains 13 residues. Germline-derived CDR1 and CDR2 are MDHEN and SYDVKM. Trimming took off 7 bases at V and 6 bases at J, with 15 bases between the two ends. This CDR3 reads CASNGSLRQTQYF. CDR3 coding DNA: TGTGCCAGCAACGGGAGCCTCCGTCAGACCCAGTACTTC.

This clone has only a few counts. The chain uses TRBV5-1 and TRBJ2-3; maybe TRBD1 (6 bases). The CDR3 has 15 residues. Trimming took 4 bases from V and 0 from J, leaving 12 bases between them. Germline V gene data show CDR1 as SGHRS and CDR2 as YFSETQ. CDR3 protein: CASSDGTPSTDTQYF. CDR3 sequence (DNA): TGCGCCAGCAGCGACGGGACACCTAGCACAGATACGCAGTATTTT. Based on the CDR3 plus reference TRBV5-1 and TRBJ2-3, the full variable domain is KAGVTQTPRYLIKTRGQQVTLSCSPISGHRSVSWYQQTPGQGLQFLFEYFSETQRNKGNFPGRFSGRQFSNSRSEMNVSTLELGDSALYLCASSDGTPSTDTQYFGPGTRLTVL.

This chain uses TRBV6-6 with TRBJ1-2; D unresolved. The CDR3 consists of 11 residues. V lost 11 bases and J lost 3, with 10 bases in between. The germline CDR1 and CDR2 sequences are MNHNY and SVGAGI (reference sequence). The CDR3 sequence is CASGDYYGYTF. The CDR3 DNA is TGTGCCTCCGGAGACTACTATGGCTACACCTTC.